One sample yielded the 23 T cell receptor beta chains listed below, sequenced in a study of graft-versus-host responses after intestinal transplantation. Processing was applied to graft tissue in order to liberate intraepithelial and lamina propria lymphocytes. Using immunoSEQ multiplex PCR, the repertoire was profiled, and TCRdb retains in-frame clones only, with some absent. The sample yields around 9,800 clones, 78% seen once. The sample in question was ileum tissue, obtained about 520 days after intestinal transplant. The receptors derive from a human patient who received an intestinal transplant, so some T cells may come from the graft donor.

V is TRBV6-6 and J is TRBJ2-3; 7 bases fit TRBD2. Looked up from germline, CDR1 is MNHNY and CDR2 is SVGAGI (reference sequence). The CDR3 totals 15 residues. Trimming took 7 bases from V and 1 from J; bases not matched to a gene: 8. CDR3 in DNA: TGTGCCAGCACCGACGTACGGGGGGGCACAGATACGCAGTATTTT. Protein product: CASTDVRGGTDTQYF.

V gene TRBV9 combines with J gene TRBJ2-3, with 11 bases fitting TRBD2. V trimming: 4 bases; J trimming: 3 bases; junction bases outside the gene matches: 7. Germline CDR1 reads SGDLS; CDR2 reads YYNGEE. This CDR3 is 16 amino acids long. The CDR3 nucleotides are TGTGCCAGCAGCACCCGAACTAGCGGGGGTACAGATACGCAGTATTTT. Protein product: CASSTRTSGGTDTQYF.

The V gene is TRBV30, the J gene TRBJ1-3; D might be TRBD1 (5 bases). Germline V gene data show CDR1 as GTSNPN and CDR2 as SVGIG (reference sequence). V was trimmed by 2 bases and J by 6 bases, leaving 14 bases between them. This CDR3 is built from 14 residues. CDR3 nucleotides: TGTGCCTGGAGTCCGGGACCGATTATAAACACCATATATTTT. Its translation: CAWSPGPIINTIYF. Filled out from reference TRBV30 and TRBJ1-3, the complete variable domain reads SQTIHQWPATLVQPVGSPLSLECTVEGTSNPNLYWYRQAAGRGLQLLFYSVGIGQISSEVPQNLSASRPQDRQFILSSKKLLLSDSGFYLCAWSPGPIINTIYFGEGSWLTVV.

The genes are TRBV7-9 and TRBJ2-2; D is ambiguous. V was pared by 11 bases and J by 2 bases, with 9 bases between. CDR1 SEHNR and CDR2 FQNEAQ come from the germline V gene (reference sequence). This CDR3 is built from 12 residues. The CDR3 DNA reads as TGTGCCCGTCGTCCAAACACCGGGGAGCTGTTTTTT. Translated, it gives CARRPNTGELFF.

CDR3 sequence reads: CASSSGTGEVYGYTF. The CDR3 nucleotides are TGTGCCAGCAGTTCCGGGACAGGCGAAGTCTATGGCTACACCTTC. V gene TRBV6-5 combines with J gene TRBJ1-2; 8 positions match TRBD1. Germline CDR1 and CDR2: MNHEY and SVGAGI. Unmatched junction bases numbered 8, after V lost 4 bases and J lost 4 bases. This CDR3 region has 15 residues.

This clone was counted a single time. The chain employs TRBV7-9 and TRBJ2-2; 10 bases match TRBD2. This CDR3 spans 18 amino acids. With V trimmed by 6 bases and J by 2 bases, 12 bases remained unmatched. Germline values: CDR1 SEHNR, CDR2 FQNEAQ (reference sequence). The CDR3 region is CASRGKGGLADNTGELFF. The CDR3 DNA is TGTGCCAGCAGGGGGAAAGGAGGACTAGCGGATAACACCGGGGAGCTGTTTTTT.

The chain is built from TRBV6-5 and TRBJ2-5; 7 positions agree with TRBD1. Matching the DNA end better, TRBJ2-7 makes the J call doubtful. The germline gives CDR1 MNHEY, CDR2 SVGAGI. The CDR3 consists of 15 residues. CDR3 coding DNA: TGTGCCAGCACGGAACTTGACAGGGACACCTACGAGCAGTACTTC. Residues: CASTELDRDTYEQYF.

The rearrangement uses TRBV4-3 and TRBJ2-2, with D perhaps TRBD2 (6 bases). V was pared by 1 base and J by 5 bases, with 11 bases between. The CDR3 covers 15 residues. Per the germline V gene, CDR1 is LGHNA and CDR2 is YSLEER. The CDR3 nucleotides read TGCGCCAGCAGCCAAGCTGGGGGGTGGACCGGGGAGCTGTTTTTT. It encodes CASSQAGGWTGELFF.

The V gene is TRBV2, the J gene TRBJ1-5; TRBD1 matches at 9 bases. The germline gives CDR1 SNHLY, CDR2 FYNNEI. There are 15 residues in the CDR3. The V segment lost 3 bases and the J segment 5 bases; nucleotides outside the gene matches: 5. The CDR3 coding sequence is TGTGCCAGCAGTGAGAACAGGGGGCCCGATCAGCCCCAGCATTTT. It is translated as CASSENRGPDQPQHF.

This chain links TRBV18 with TRBJ2-5; 9 bases align to TRBD1. Germline values: CDR1 KGHSH, CDR2 LQKENI. This CDR3 region has 17 residues. The junction had 8 bases not matched to a gene; V was cut back by 3 bases and J by 0 bases. CDR3 loop: CASSPSSGTGYQETQYF. The CDR3 DNA follows: TGTGCCAGCTCACCTTCTTCCGGGACAGGGTACCAAGAGACCCAGTACTTC.

The gene calls are TRBV28 and TRBJ2-5; no reliable D call. Per germline, CDR1 MDHEN and CDR2 SYDVKM. The CDR3 is 13 residues long. The V end was cut by 7 bases, the J end by 3 bases, with 12 bases between. The CDR3 region has the DNA TGTGCCAGCACCAAGTCACAGAAAGAGACCCAGTACTTC. Encoded protein: CASTKSQKETQYF.

The V and J genes are TRBV9 and TRBJ2-5; TRBD1 matches 10 bases. The tail of the sequence fits TRBJ2-7 better, so the J call may be wrong. CDR3 length: 15 residues. Germline V gene data show CDR1 as SGDLS and CDR2 as YYNGEE. CDR3 sequence: CASSAGTGAPYEQYF. The CDR3 coding sequence is TGTGCCAGCAGCGCAGGGACAGGGGCACCCTACGAGCAGTACTTC.

V gene TRBV6-4 combines with J gene TRBJ1-2; 11 nucleotides match TRBD1. The germline CDR1 and CDR2 sequences are MRHNA and SNTAGT. V shed 0 bases and J 8 bases; nucleotides not matched to a gene: 8. This CDR3 contains 16 residues. CDR3 nucleotide sequence: TGTGCCAGCAGTGACTCGGCGGACAGGGGGCAGGAAGGCTACACCTTC. Translation: CASSDSADRGQEGYTF.

This chain connects TRBV5-6 to TRBJ2-7; 9 bases align to TRBD2. Germline loops: CDR1 SGHDT, CDR2 YYEEEE. V dropped 4 bases and J dropped 2; count of bases not matched to a gene: 10. This CDR3 contains 16 residues. CDR3 in DNA: TGTGCCAGCAGCCAGATGTTGGCTAGCGGGACCTACGAGCAGTACTTC. Translating it yields CASSQMLASGTYEQYF.

The rearrangement uses TRBV2 and TRBJ2-7, with D hard to call. This CDR3 contains 10 residues. The germline V and J ends were trimmed by 6 bases and 4 bases, with 4 bases remaining between them. The germline gives CDR1 SNHLY, CDR2 FYNNEI. The CDR3 reads CASSLYEQYF. CDR3 nucleotides: TGTGCCAGCAGCCTTTACGAGCAGTACTTC.

The chain links TRBV11-2 to TRBJ2-5, with no clear D. Judging by the DNA end, TRBJ2-7 fits better; the J call may be wrong. Germline assignment: CDR1 SGHAT and CDR2 FQNNGV. CDR3 size: 14 residues. The CDR3 reads CASSLGALYYEQYF. The CDR3 nucleotides are TGTGCCAGCAGCTTAGGCGCCCTCTACTACGAGCAGTACTTC.

The chain joins TRBV6-1 to TRBJ1-2; 7 nucleotides agree with TRBD1. V lost 4 bases, J lost 4 bases, and 9 bases stayed unmatched. Germline CDR1 reads MNHNS; CDR2 reads SASEGT. The CDR3 totals 15 residues. The CDR3 here is CASSVTGTAFYGYTF. The CDR3 nucleotides read TGTGCCAGCAGTGTAACCGGGACAGCCTTCTATGGCTACACCTTC.

V and J are TRBV15 and TRBJ2-5; D is perhaps TRBD2 (6 bases). The J call is uncertain, as TRBJ2-7 better fits the DNA end. Germline-derived CDR1 and CDR2 are LNHNV and YYDKDF (reference sequence). The CDR3 sequence is 16 residues long. The CDR3 nucleotides read TGTGCCACCAGCAGAGATAGGGCGGGGACGGCCTACGAGCAGTACTTC. Encoded protein: CATSRDRAGTAYEQYF.

As concerns this clone: The same CDR3 can be traced to other DNA sequences in this sample. The J gene is TRBJ2-7, the V gene TRBV19; the match to TRBD2 covers 11 bases. CDR3 length equals 16 residues. Germline lookup yields CDR1 LNHDA and CDR2 SQIVND (reference sequence). V trimming: 5 bases; J trimming: 2 bases; junction bases outside the gene matches: 8. The CDR3 bases are TGTGCCAGTAGTTCAGCCGGGACTAGCGGACCCTACGAGCAGTACTTC. Translating it yields CASSSAGTSGPYEQYF.

The chain joins TRBV2 to TRBJ2-7; 9 bases match TRBD1. The CDR3 consists of 15 residues. Per the germline V gene, CDR1 is SNHLY and CDR2 is FYNNEI. V gave up 8 bases and J gave up 4 bases; unmatched junction bases: 12. DNA of the CDR3: TGTGCCAGCGTTGCTCCTGGGACAGGGAGGTACGAGCAGTACTTC. Translated, it gives CASVAPGTGRYEQYF.

This clone was detected a few times. Other DNA sequences in this sample translate to the same CDR3. The chain employs TRBV23-1 and TRBJ2-1; 11 positions match TRBD2. TRBV23-1 is an open reading frame, and its role is uncertain. J lost 4 bases, V lost 2 bases, and 1 base had no gene match. CDR3 size: 15 residues. The chain's CDR3 is CASSQRLAGYNEQFF. CDR3 nucleotide sequence: TGCGCCAGCAGTCAAAGACTAGCGGGATACAATGAGCAGTTCTTC.

The gene calls are TRBV5-1 and TRBJ2-5, with D unresolved. Germline loops: CDR1 SGHRS, CDR2 YFSETQ. Trimming shortened V by 4 bases and J by 2 bases, and 9 bases separated the two germline ends. CDR3 length: 13 residues. CDR3 sequence: CASSPARQETQYF. CDR3 bases: TGCGCCAGCAGCCCGGCTAGGCAAGAGACCCAGTACTTC.

On this clone: One junction end disagrees with the germline gene, perhaps due to a read error. Other DNA sequences within the sample encode an identical CDR3. The J gene is TRBJ2-3, the V gene TRBV29-1; no definite D call. Germline CDR1 and CDR2: SQVTM and ANQGSEA. The length of the CDR3 is 17 residues. In DNA form, the CDR3 reads TGCAGTGTTGAAGATACCATGTATTCCCGCGGCACAGATACGCAGTATTTT. This codes for CSVEDTMYSRGTDTQYF.